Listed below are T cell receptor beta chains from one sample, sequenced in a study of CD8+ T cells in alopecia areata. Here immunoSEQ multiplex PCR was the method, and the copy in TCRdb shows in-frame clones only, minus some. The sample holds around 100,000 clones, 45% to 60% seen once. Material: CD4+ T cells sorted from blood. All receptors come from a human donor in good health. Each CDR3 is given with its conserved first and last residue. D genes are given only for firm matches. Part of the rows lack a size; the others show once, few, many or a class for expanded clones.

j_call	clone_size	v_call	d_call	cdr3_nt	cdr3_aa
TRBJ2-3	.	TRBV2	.	TGTGCCAGCAGGCCGGGGGCTAGCACAGATACGCAGTATTTT	CASRPGASTDTQYF
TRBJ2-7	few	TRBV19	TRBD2	TGTGCCAGTAGTATGGTAGCGGGGGACATCTACGAGCAGTACTTC	CASSMVAGDIYEQYF
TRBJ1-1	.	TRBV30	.	TGTGCCTGGAGTGTAGGTCCGTGGAACACTGAAGCTTTCTTT	CAWSVGPWNTEAFF
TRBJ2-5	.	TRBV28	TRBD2	TGTGCCAGCAGTTTAGGGCGGGGGGCTCGTCAAGAGACCCAGTACTTC	CASSLGRGARQETQYF
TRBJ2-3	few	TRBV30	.	TGTGCCTGGAGTGGGGACCTTGGCCCCACAGATACGCAGTATTTT	CAWSGDLGPTDTQYF
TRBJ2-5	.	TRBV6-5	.	TGTGCCAGCAGTTACGGAACTAAGAGGCCCCAAGAGACCCAGTACTTC	CASSYGTKRPQETQYF
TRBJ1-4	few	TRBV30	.	TGTGCCTGGAGTCTATCCGGGGCCGGTAGGGAAAAACTGTTTTTT	CAWSLSGAGREKLFF
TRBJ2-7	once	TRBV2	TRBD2	TGTGCCAGCAGGAGGGGTAGAGCGGGGACCGATCTCGGCGTATCCTACGAGCAGTACTTC	CASRRGRAGTDLGVSYEQYF
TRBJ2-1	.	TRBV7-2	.	TGTGCCAGCAGCTTACAACAGGGTAGGAATGAGCAGTTCTTC	CASSLQQGRNEQFF
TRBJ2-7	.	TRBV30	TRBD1	TGTGCCCTAGGGACAGGGCTCTCGTACGAGCAGTACTTC	CALGTGLSYEQYF
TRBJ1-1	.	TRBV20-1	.	TGCAGTGCCCGGGAGGGTGAAGCTTTCTTT	CSAREGEAFF
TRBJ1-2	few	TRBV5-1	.	TGCGCCAGCAGCTTTGGGGGAACTAACTATGGCTACACCTTC	CASSFGGTNYGYTF
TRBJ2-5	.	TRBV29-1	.	TGCAGCGTTACCGGGACAAAGGAGACCCAGTACTTC	CSVTGTKETQYF
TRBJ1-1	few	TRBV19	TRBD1	TGTGCCACGAGGCGGACAGGCGACATCACTGAAGCTTTCTTT	CATRRTGDITEAFF
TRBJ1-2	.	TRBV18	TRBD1	TGTGCCAGCTCACCCATCACTGGGACAGGTTTTTATGGCTACACCTTC	CASSPITGTGFYGYTF
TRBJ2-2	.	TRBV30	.	TGTGCCTGGACAGTCAGGAGGTACACCGGGGAGCTGTTTTTT	CAWTVRRYTGELFF
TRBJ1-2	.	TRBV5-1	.	TGCGCCAGCAGTGAAGGGTCCTATGGCTACACCTTC	CASSEGSYGYTF
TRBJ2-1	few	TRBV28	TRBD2	TGTGCCAGCAGTTTATTCGGCGGGGGGGCCGTCGGTGGCGATGAGCAGTTCTTC	CASSLFGGGAVGGDEQFF
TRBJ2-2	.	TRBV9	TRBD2	TGTGCCAGCAGCGTAGCTAGCGGGGCGAACACCGGGGAGCTGTTTTTT	CASSVASGANTGELFF
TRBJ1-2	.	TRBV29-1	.	TGCAGCGCCCGCAGCGAGGGAGGGTATGGCTACACCTTC	CSARSEGGYGYTF
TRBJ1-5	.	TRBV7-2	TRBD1	TGTGCCAGCAGCTCGGGACAGACGAGCAATCAGCCCCAGCATTTT	CASSSGQTSNQPQHF
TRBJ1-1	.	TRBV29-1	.	TGCAGCGTTCCGGTCGGCCAGGGGAACACTGAAGCTTTCTTT	CSVPVGQGNTEAFF
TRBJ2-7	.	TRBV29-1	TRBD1	TGCAGTGTAAACCGGGACAGGGGTTACGAGCAGTACTTC	CSVNRDRGYEQYF
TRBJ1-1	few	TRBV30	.	TGTGCCTGGAGTGGGAACCCTAGGCACAGGGAAGAAGCTTTCTTT	CAWSGNPRHREEAFF
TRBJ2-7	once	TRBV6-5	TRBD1	TGTGCCAGCAGAGACGACCGGGACAGGGTGTACTTC	CASRDDRDRVYF
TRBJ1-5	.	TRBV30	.	TGTGCCTGGAGTCCGATGAGTGGGAGCAATCAGCCCCAGCATTTT	CAWSPMSGSNQPQHF
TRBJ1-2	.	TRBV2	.	TGTGCCAGCAGTTGGGACACTCCCCGCATCGGGGGCTACACCTTC	CASSWDTPRIGGYTF
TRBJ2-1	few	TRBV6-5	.	TGTGCCAGCAGTTACCCGACTAATGAGCAGTTCTTC	CASSYPTNEQFF
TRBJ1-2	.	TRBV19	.	TGTGCCAGTACCTCGACAGCTAACTATGGCTACACCTTC	CASTSTANYGYTF
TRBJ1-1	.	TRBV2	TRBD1	TGTGCCAGCAATCAGGACGCAGGGGGCATGGCTGAAGCTTTCTTT	CASNQDAGGMAEAFF
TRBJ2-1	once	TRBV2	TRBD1	TGTGCCAGCAGCGACAGGGGGTACAATGAGCAGTTCTTC	CASSDRGYNEQFF
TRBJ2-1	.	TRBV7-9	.	TGTGCGGTTCCCGGACAGAACTACAATGAGCAGTTCTTC	CAVPGQNYNEQFF
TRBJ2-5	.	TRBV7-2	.	TGTGCCAGCAGCCACGACAGCCAAGAGACCCAGTACTTC	CASSHDSQETQYF
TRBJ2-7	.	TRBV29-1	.	TGCAGCGTCGGGTCCTCAAAAGACCACGAGCAGTACTTC	CSVGSSKDHEQYF
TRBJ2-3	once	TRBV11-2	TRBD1	TGTGCCAGCAGCCTTAGGGGACAGGGGACTGACACAGATACGCAGTATTTT	CASSLRGQGTDTDTQYF
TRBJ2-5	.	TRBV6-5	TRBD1	TGTGCCAGCAGTTACTCGGGACAGAAACAAGAGACCCAGTACTTC	CASSYSGQKQETQYF
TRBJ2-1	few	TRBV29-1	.	TGCAGCGCCGACAGGTACAATGAGCAGTTCTTC	CSADRYNEQFF
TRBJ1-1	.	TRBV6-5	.	TGTGCCAGCCTCAAGGGGTACAACACTGAAGCTTTCTTT	CASLKGYNTEAFF
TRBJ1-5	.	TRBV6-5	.	TGTGCCAGCAGTCAATGGGGTCAGCCCCAGCATTTT	CASSQWGQPQHF
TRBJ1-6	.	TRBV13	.	TGTGCCAGCAGCTTTACGGGGAATTCACCCCTCCACTTT	CASSFTGNSPLHF